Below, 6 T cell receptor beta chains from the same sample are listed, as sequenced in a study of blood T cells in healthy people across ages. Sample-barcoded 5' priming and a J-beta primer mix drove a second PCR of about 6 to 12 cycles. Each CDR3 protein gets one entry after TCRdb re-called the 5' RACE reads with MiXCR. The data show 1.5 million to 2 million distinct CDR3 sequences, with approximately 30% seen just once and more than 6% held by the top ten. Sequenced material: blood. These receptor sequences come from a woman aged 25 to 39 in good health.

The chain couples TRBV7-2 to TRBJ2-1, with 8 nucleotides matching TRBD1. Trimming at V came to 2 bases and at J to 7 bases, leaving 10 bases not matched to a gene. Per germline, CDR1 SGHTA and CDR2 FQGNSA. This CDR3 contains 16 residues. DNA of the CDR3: TGTGCCAGCAGCTTAAACCCCGGGACAGGTAGAAATGAGCAGTTCTTC. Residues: CASSLNPGTGRNEQFF. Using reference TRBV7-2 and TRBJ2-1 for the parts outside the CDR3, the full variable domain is GAGVSQSPSNKVTEKGKDVELRCDPISGHTALYWYRQSLGQGLEFLIYFQGNSAPDKSGLPSDRFSAERTGGSVSTLTIQRTQQEDSAVYLCASSLNPGTGRNEQFFGPGTRLTVL.

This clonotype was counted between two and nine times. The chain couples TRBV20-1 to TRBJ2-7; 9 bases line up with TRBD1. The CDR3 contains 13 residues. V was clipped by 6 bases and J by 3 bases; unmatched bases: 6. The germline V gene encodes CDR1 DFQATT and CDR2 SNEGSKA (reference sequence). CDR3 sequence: CSARTGENYEQYF. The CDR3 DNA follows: TGCAGTGCAAGGACAGGGGAGAACTACGAGCAGTACTTC.

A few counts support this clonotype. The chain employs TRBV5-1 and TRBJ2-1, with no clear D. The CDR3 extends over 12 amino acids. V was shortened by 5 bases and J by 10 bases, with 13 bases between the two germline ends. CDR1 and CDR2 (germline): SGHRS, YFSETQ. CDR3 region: CASRLWDGEQFF. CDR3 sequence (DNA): TGCGCCAGCAGACTATGGGATGGAGAGCAGTTCTTC.

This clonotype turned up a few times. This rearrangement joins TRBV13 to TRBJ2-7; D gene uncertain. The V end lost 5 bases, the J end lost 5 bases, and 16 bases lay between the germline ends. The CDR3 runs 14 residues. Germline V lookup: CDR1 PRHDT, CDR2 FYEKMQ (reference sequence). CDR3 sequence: CASSPAGSSNEQYF. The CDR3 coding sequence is TGTGCCAGCAGCCCAGCCGGCAGCTCTAACGAGCAGTACTTC.

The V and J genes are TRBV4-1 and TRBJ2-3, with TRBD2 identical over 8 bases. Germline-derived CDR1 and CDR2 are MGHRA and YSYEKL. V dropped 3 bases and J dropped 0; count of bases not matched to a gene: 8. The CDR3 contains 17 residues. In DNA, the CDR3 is TGCGCCAGCAGCCATGGGGTAGCGGGATCTAGCACAGATACGCAGTATTTT. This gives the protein CASSHGVAGSSTDTQYF.

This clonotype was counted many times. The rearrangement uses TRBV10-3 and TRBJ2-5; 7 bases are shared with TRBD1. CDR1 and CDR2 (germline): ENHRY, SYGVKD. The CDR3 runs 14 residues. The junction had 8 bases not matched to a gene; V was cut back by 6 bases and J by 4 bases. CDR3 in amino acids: CAIRWDSGTETQYF. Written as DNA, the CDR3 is TGTGCCATCAGGTGGGACAGTGGGACAGAGACCCAGTACTTC.